One T cell receptor beta chain is described in this entry. The antigen is unknown. These data come from a study of CXCR3-negative and CXCR3-positive naive CD8 T cells. General study points: Both naive subsets, CXCR3-negative and CXCR3-positive, displayed similar TRBV-TRBJ usage, unlike memory cells. The authors found comparable surface CD5 between naive subsets and inferred TCR strength from TRB CDR3 properties. More hydrophobic TRB CDR3s occurred in CXCR3-positive than in CXCR3-negative naive cells. The study found comparably high diversity in both naive subsets and much lower diversity in memory CD8+ cells.

The germline V gene has CDR1 PRHDT and CDR2 FYEKMQ (reference sequence). The CDR3 length is 19 residues. In preparing the TRB cDNA libraries, 5' RACE with UMI labels was used. No DNA is given; TCRdb re-called the 5' RACE reads and lists each CDR3 protein once. Across roughly 110,000 distinct CDR3 sequences, the top ten clones capture 0.38% of the sample. Naive CD8+ T cells were CD45RO-CCR7+CD27+CD95-. The rearrangement links TRBV13 to TRBJ2-5; TCRdb indicates TRBD1, and absent DNA this call remains unverified. The sequenced sample consisted of naive CXCR3+ CD8+ T cells from blood. As to subset: CD45RO-CCR7+CD27+CD95- naive CD8+ T cells expressing CXCR3 (TNR3+). The source of this sequence is a human donor in good health. Some clones in this sample may be carry-over from other donors' samples. CDR3 region: CASSLEGQSIVSSVETQYF.